This passage covers 5 T cell receptor beta chains from one sample sequenced in a study of post-analysis software for immune sequencing data. Unique-molecular-identifier-tagged TCR beta cDNA libraries were used. TCRdb reprocessed the PCR reads with MiXCR, giving one entry per CDR3 protein. The table lists fewer than 850,000 distinct CDR3 sequences, around 45% of them singletons. What these receptors recognize is not known. Notes on the study in general: Among roughly 5 TRBV segments more frequent in patients than controls were TRBV5-6, TRBV5-1 and TRBV20-1.

Sequencing used blood. The receptors were sampled from a girl under 18 with multiple sclerosis.

CDR3 in DNA: TGTGCCACCTCGGACGGAATAAACTCCTACGAGCAGTACTTC. As protein: CATSDGINSYEQYF. The rearrangement uses TRBV10-3 and TRBJ2-7, with D unresolved. Trimming cost V 10 bases and J 0 bases, with 16 bases left between them. Germline values: CDR1 ENHRY, CDR2 SYGVKD. CDR3 size: 14 residues.

Details on this clonotype: Germline and junction disagree at one end, which may indicate a read error. V and J are TRBV11-2 and TRBJ2-7; the match to TRBD2 covers 8 bases. Germline V gives CDR1 SGHAT, CDR2 FQNNGV. The CDR3 totals 16 residues. This chain's CDR3 is CAGSLGPGLESHEQYF. CDR3 DNA sequence: TGTGCCGGCAGCCTAGGACCGGGACTAGAAAGCCACGAGCAGTACTTC.

The chain joins TRBV27 to TRBJ2-7; D is perhaps TRBD2 (6 bases). The V gene lost 6 bases and the J gene lost 0 bases, with 9 bases spanning the gap. Germline CDR1 reads MNHEY; CDR2 reads SMNVEV (reference sequence). The CDR3 spans 13 residues. The CDR3: CASRGGTSYEQYF. As DNA, the CDR3 is TGTGCCAGCAGGGGCGGGACCTCCTACGAGCAGTACTTC.

This chain joins TRBV20-1 and TRBJ2-7; the D call may be TRBD1 or TRBD2 (5 bases each). The CDR3 is made up of 14 amino acids. The germline gives CDR1 DFQATT, CDR2 SNEGSKA (reference sequence). Trimming removed 5 bases from V and 2 bases from J, with 16 bases in between. CDR3: CSARWDVEPYEQYF. CDR3 DNA: TGCAGTGCTCGATGGGACGTCGAGCCCTACGAGCAGTACTTC.

This clonotype has just a few counts. The V call is TRBV20-1, the J call TRBJ2-4, with a tentative D call TRBD2 (6 bases). The CDR3 is 14 amino acids. CDR1 is DFQATT and CDR2 is SNEGSKA in the germline V gene (reference sequence). Trimming took off 2 bases at V and 8 bases at J, with 16 bases between the two ends. CDR3 coding DNA: TGCAGTGCTAGACCGCGGGATGAGAGGGACATTCAGTACTTC. This codes for CSARPRDERDIQYF.